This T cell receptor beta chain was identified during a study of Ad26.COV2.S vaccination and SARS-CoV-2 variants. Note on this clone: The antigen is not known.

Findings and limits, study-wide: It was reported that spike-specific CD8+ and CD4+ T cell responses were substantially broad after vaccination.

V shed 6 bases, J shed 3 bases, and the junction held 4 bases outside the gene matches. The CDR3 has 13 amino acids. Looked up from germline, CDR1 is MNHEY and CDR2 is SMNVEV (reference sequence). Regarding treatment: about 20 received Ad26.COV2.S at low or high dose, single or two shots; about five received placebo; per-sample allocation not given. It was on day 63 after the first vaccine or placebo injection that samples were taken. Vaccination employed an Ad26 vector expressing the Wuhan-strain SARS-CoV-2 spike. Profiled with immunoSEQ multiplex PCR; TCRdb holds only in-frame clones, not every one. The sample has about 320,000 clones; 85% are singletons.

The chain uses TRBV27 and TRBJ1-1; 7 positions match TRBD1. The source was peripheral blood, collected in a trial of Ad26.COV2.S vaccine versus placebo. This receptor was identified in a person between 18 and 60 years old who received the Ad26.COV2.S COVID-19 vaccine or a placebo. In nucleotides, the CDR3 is TGTGCCAGCAGCCAACAGGGGTACACTGAAGCTTTCTTT. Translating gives CASSQQGYTEAFF.